Given below is one TCR beta chain in context. The data stem from a study of blood T cell repertoires in COVID-19. Across the study: Donors in the United States, Italy and Spain gave samples during acute or convalescent COVID-19. From T cells, B-cell-depleted T cells, or PBMCs came the material, which was cDNA or gDNA.

Per the original methods: Scientists estimated how many nucleated cells there were by amplifying reference gene primers. Clones were sequenced by immunoSEQ multiplex PCR, and TCRdb holds only the in-frame ones, with some missing. The V and J calls and clone size come from that table; D and trimming were worked out from the DNA. Here the sample spans about 270,000 clones, roughly 85% being singletons. Germline lookup yields CDR1 SGHAT and CDR2 FQNNGV. The CDR3 covers 14 residues. V lost 5 bases to trimming and J lost 0 bases, with 11 bases between them. This receptor was identified in a woman aged 18-29 years with acute or convalescent COVID-19. The sample comprised peripheral blood. This chain uses TRBV11-2 with TRBJ2-7, with D hard to call. The CDR3 is CASSGARSSYEQYF. The CDR3 nucleotides are TGTGCCAGCAGCGGAGCTCGGAGCTCCTACGAGCAGTACTTC.